Described below is a single T cell receptor beta chain sequence and its context. The data originate from a study of blood T cell repertoires in COVID-19. About the study: The origin of the acute and convalescent COVID-19 samples was the United States, Italy and Spain.

Some clones are missing from TCRdb's copy, which holds only in-frame ones; the method was immunoSEQ multiplex PCR. Among approximately 77,000 clones listed, around 90% were seen once. Trimming cost V 2 bases and J 6 bases, with 16 bases left between them. CDR1 and CDR2 (germline): SEHNR, FQNEAQ (reference sequence). This CDR3 comprises 15 residues. Specimen: peripheral blood. The sequence derives from a man over 45 with active COVID-19. The J gene is TRBJ1-1, the V gene TRBV7-9, with a tentative D call TRBD1 (5 bases). This CDR3 reads CASSLRSGSSAEAFF. The CDR3 bases are TGTGCCAGCAGCTTAAGGTCAGGGTCTAGCGCTGAAGCTTTCTTT.